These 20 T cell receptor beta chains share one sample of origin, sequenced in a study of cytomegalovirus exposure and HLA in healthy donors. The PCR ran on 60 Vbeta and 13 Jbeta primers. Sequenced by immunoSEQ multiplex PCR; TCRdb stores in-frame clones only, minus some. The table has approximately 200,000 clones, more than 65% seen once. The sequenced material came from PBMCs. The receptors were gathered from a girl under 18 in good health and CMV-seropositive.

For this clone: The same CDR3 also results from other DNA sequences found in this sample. The chain's CDR3 is CASSFGQMNTEAFF. The DNA for the CDR3 is TGTGCCAGCAGCTTTGGACAGATGAACACTGAAGCTTTCTTT. The chain carries TRBV7-9 and TRBJ1-1; weak D call: TRBD1 (6 bases). The CDR3 length is 14 residues. Looked up from germline, CDR1 is SEHNR and CDR2 is FQNEAQ (reference sequence). V lost 3 bases and J lost 0, with 8 bases in between.

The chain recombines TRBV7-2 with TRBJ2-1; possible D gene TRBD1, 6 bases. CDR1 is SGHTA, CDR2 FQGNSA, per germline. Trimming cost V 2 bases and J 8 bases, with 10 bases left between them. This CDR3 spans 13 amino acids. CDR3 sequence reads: CASSLQGQDEQFF. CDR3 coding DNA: TGTGCCAGCAGCTTACAGGGGCAGGATGAGCAGTTCTTC.

CDR3 DNA sequence: TGTGCCAGCAGCCCGACAGTCCCAAATGGACCCCTCCACTTT. It encodes CASSPTVPNGPLHF. The chain has TRBV5-5 and TRBJ1-6; D may be TRBD1 (5 bases). CDR1 SGHKS and CDR2 YYEKEE come from the germline V gene (reference sequence). V was pared by 4 bases and J by 12 bases, with 17 bases between. The CDR3 consists of 14 residues.

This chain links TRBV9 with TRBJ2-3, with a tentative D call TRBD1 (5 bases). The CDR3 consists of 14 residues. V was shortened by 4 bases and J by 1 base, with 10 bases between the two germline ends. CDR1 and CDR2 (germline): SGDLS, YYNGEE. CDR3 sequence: CASSSATGTDTQYF. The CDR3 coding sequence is TGTGCCAGCAGCTCGGCGACAGGCACAGATACGCAGTATTTT.

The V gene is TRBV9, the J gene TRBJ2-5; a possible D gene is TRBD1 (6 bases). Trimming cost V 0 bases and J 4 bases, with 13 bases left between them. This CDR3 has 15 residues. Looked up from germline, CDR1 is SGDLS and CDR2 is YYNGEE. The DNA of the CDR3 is TGTGCCAGCAGCGTAGCCGGGACATGGGGAGAGACCCAGTACTTC. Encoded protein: CASSVAGTWGETQYF.

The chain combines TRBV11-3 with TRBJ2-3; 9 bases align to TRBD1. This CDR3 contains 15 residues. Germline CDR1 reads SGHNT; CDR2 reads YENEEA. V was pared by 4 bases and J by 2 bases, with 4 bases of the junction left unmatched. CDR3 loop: CASSSWTGDTDTQYF. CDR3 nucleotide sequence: TGTGCCAGCAGCTCCTGGACAGGGGACACAGATACGCAGTATTTT.

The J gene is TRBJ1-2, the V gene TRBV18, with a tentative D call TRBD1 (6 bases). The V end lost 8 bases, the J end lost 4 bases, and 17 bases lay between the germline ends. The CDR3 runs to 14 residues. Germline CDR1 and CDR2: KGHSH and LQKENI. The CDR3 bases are TGTGCCAGCCGACTTGGGGGCGCGGCCTATGGCTACACCTTC. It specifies CASRLGGAAYGYTF.

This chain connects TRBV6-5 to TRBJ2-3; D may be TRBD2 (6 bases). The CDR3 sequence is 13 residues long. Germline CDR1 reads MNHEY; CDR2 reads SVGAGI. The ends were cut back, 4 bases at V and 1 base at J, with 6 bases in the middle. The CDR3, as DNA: TGTGCCAGCAGTTTAGCGGGCACAGATACGCAGTATTTT. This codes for CASSLAGTDTQYF.

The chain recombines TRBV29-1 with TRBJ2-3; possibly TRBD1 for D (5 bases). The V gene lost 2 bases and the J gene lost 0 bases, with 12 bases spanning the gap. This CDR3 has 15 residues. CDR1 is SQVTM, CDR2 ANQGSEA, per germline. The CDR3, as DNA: TGCAGCGTTGAATCCCAGGGCCCGAGCACAGATACGCAGTATTTT. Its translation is CSVESQGPSTDTQYF.

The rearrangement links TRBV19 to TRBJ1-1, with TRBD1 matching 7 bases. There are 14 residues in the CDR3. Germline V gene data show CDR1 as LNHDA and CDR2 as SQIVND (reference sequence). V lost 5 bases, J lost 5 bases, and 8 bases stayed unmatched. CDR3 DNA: TGTGCCAGTAGTCCGGGACAGTTCCTTACTGAAGCTTTCTTT. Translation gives CASSPGQFLTEAFF.

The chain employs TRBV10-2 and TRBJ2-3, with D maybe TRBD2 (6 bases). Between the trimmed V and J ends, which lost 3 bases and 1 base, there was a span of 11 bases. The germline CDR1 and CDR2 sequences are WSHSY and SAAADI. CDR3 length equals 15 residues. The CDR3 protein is CASSEPGRRTDTQYF. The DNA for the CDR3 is TGCGCCAGCAGTGAACCGGGGAGGCGCACAGATACGCAGTATTTT.

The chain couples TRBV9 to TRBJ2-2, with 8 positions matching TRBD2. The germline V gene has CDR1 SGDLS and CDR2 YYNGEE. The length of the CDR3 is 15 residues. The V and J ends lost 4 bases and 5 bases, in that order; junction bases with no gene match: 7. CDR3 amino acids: CASSTQTGGTGELFF. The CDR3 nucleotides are TGTGCCAGCAGCACCCAGACGGGGGGGACCGGGGAGCTGTTTTTT.

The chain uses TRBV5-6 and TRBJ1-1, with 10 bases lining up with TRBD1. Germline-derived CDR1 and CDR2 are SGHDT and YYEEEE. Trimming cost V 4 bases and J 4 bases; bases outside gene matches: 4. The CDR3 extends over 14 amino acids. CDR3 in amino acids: CASSRRDRGTEAFF. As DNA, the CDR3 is TGTGCCAGCAGCCGCCGGGACAGGGGCACTGAAGCTTTCTTT.

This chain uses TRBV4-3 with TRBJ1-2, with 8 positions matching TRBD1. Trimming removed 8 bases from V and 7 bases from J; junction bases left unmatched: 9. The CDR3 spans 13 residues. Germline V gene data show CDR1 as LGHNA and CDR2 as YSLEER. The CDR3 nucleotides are TGCGCCAGCTTACGGACAGGGCGGCTTGGCTACACCTTC. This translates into CASLRTGRLGYTF.

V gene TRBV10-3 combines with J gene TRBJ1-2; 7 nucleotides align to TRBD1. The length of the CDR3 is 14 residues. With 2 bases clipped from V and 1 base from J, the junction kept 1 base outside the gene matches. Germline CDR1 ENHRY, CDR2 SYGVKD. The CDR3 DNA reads TGTGCCATCAGTGAGGGGGACAGTAACTATGGCTACACCTTC. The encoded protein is CAISEGDSNYGYTF.

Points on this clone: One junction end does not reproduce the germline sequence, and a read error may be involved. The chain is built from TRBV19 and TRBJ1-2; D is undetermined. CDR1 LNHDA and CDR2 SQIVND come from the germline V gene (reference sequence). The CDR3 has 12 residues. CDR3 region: CYPQEGAYGYTF. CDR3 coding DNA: TGCTACCCTCAGGAGGGAGCCTATGGCTACACCTTC.

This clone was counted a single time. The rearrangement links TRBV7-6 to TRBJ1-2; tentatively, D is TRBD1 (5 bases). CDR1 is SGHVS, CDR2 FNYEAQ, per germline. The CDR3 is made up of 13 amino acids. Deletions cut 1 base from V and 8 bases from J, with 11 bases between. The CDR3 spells CASSLGQFSGYTF. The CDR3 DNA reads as TGTGCCAGCAGCTTAGGACAGTTTAGCGGCTACACCTTC. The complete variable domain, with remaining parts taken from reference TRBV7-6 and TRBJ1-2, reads GAGVSQSPRYKVTKRGQDVALRCDPISGHVSLYWYRQALGQGPEFLTYFNYEAQQDKSGLPNDRFSAERPEGSISTLTIQRTEQRDSAMYRCASSLGQFSGYTFGSGTRLTVV.

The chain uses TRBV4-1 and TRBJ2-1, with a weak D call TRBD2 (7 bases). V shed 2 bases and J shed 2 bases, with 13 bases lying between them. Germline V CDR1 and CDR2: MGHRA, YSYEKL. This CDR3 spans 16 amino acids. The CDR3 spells CASSQRPGGPYNEQFF. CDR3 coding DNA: TGCGCCAGCAGCCAACGTCCGGGGGGCCCCTACAATGAGCAGTTCTTC.

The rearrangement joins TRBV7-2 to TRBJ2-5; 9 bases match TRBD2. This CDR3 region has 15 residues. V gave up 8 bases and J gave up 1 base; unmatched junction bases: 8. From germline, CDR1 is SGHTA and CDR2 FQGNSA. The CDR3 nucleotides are TGTGCCAGCGGACAAGCGGGGGGTCGCCAAGAGACCCAGTACTTC. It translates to CASGQAGGRQETQYF.

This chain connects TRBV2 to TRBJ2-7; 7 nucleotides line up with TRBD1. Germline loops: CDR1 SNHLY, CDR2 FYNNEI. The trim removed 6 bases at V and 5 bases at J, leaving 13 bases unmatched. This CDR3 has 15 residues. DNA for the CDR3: TGTGCCAGCAGAGCTCAACAGGGGTCCACTGACGAGCAGTACTTC. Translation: CASRAQQGSTDEQYF.